This T cell receptor beta chain was recovered during a study of shared clonotypes between healthy human individuals. The study, taken as a whole, reports: How much donors shared clonotypes was expected to be affected by sequencing depth.

Each unsorted sample relied on some 90 million PBMCs as its source of genomic DNA. On this clone: Its target is unknown.

Unsorted PBMCs provided DNA that was sequenced on ten immunoSEQ deep assay plates. Data came from immunoSEQ multiplex PCR; TCRdb stores just in-frame clones and leaves some out. The sample shows about half a million clones, 77% of them seen only once. Looked up from germline, CDR1 is SQVTM and CDR2 is ANQGSEA. V trimming: 0 bases; J trimming: 8 bases; junction bases outside the gene matches: 1. This CDR3 has 12 amino acids. Material: PBMCs. The clonotype originates from a woman aged 40 to 50 in good health. Some clones in this sample may be carry-over from other donors' samples. The rearrangement joins TRBV29-1 to TRBJ2-1; 7 nucleotides align to TRBD2. The CDR3, as DNA: TGCAGCGTTGAAGATCGGGGGGATGAGCAGTTCTTC. Its translation is CSVEDRGDEQFF.